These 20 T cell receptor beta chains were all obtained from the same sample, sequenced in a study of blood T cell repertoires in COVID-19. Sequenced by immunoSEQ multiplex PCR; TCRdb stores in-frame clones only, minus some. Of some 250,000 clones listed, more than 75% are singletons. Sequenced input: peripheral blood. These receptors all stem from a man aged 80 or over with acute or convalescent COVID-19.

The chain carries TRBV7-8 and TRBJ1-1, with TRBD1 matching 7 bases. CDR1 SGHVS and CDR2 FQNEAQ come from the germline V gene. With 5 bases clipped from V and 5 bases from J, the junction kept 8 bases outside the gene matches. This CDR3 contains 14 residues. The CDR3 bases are TGTGCCAGCAGCGCCGAGGGACAGACTACTGAAGCTTTCTTT. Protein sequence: CASSAEGQTTEAFF.

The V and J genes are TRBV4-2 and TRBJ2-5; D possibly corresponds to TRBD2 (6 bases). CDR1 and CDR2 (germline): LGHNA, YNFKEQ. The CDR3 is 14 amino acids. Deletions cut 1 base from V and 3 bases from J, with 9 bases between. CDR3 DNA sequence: TGTGCCAGCAGCCAAGTCTCGGGAGAAGAGACCCAGTACTTC. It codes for CASSQVSGEETQYF.

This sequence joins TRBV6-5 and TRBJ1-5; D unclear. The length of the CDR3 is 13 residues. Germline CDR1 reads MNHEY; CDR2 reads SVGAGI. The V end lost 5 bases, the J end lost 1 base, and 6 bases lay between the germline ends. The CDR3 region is CASSPLSNQPQHF. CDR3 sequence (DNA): TGTGCCAGCAGTCCTCTAAGCAATCAGCCCCAGCATTTT.

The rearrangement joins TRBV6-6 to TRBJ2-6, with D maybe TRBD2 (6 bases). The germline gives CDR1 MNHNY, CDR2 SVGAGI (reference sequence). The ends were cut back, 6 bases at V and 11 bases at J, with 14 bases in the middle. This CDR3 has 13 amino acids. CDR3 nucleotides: TGTGCCAGCAGGGACGGAGGGGCACACGTCCTGACTTTC. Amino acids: CASRDGGAHVLTF.

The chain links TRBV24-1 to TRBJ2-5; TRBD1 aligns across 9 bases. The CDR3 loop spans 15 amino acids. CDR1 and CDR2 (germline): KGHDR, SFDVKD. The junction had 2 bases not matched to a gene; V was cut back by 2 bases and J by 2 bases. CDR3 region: CATSDSTGGQETQYF. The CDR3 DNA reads TGTGCCACCAGTGATTCGACAGGGGGACAAGAGACCCAGTACTTC.

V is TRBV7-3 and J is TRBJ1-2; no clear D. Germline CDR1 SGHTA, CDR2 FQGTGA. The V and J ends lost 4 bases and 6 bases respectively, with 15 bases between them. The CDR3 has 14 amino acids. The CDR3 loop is CASSSGPGMDGYTF. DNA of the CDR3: TGTGCCAGCAGCTCAGGACCGGGAATGGATGGCTACACCTTC.

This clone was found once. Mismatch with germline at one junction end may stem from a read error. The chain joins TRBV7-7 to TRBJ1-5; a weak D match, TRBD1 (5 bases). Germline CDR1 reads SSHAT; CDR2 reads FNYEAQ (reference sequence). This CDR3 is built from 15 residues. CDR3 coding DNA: TGTGCTAGCAGCTTGGAAGGGGCAGGGTATCAGCCCCAGCATTTT. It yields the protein CASSLEGAGYQPQHF. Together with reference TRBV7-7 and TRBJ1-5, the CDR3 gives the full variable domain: GAGVSQSPRYKVTKRGQDVTLRCDPISSHATLYWYQQALGQGPEFLTYFNYEAQPDKSGLPSDRFSAERPEGSISTLTIQRTEQRDSAMYRCASSLEGAGYQPQHFGDGTRLSIL.

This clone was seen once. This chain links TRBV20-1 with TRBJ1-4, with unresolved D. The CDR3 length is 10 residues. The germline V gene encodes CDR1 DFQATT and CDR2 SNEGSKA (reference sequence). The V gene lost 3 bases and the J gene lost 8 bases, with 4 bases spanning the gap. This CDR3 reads CSARREKLFF. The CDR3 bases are TGCAGTGCTAGGAGGGAAAAACTGTTTTTT.

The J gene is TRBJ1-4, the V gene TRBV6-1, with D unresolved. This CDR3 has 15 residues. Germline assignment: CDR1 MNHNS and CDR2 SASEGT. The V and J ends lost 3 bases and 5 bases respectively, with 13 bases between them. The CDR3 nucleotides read TGTGCCAGCAGTGATGGGCGGGGAGGGAATGAAAAACTGTTTTTT. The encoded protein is CASSDGRGGNEKLFF.

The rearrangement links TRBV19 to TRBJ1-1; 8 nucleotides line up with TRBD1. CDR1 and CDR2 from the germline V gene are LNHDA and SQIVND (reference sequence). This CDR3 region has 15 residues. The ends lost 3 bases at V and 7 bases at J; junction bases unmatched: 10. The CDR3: CASSMAGTGSNEAFF. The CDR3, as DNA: TGTGCCAGTAGTATGGCTGGGACAGGCAGTAATGAAGCTTTCTTT.

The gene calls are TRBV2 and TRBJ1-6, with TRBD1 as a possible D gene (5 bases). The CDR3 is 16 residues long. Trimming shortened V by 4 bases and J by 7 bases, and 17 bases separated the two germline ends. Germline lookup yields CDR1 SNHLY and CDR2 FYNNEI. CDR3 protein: CASSAGLPASNSPLHF. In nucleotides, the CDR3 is TGTGCCAGCAGTGCGGGACTCCCTGCCTCAAATTCACCCCTCCACTTT.

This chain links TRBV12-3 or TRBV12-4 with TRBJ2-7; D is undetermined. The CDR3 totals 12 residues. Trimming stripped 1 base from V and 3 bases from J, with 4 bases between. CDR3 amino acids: CASSLDSYEQYF. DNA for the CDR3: TGTGCCAGCAGTTTAGACAGCTACGAGCAGTACTTC.

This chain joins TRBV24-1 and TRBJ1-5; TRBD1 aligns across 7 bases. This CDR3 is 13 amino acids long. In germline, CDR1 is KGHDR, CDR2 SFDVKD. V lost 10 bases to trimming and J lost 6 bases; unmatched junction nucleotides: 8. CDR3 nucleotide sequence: TGTGCCACTACCGACAGGGACGGTCAGCCCCAGCATTTT. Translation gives CATTDRDGQPQHF.

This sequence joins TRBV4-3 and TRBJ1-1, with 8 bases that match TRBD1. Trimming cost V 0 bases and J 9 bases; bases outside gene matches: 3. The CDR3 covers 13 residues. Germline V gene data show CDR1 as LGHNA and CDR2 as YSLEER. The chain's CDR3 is CASSQDDRGKAFF. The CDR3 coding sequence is TGCGCCAGCAGCCAAGACGACAGGGGAAAAGCTTTCTTT.

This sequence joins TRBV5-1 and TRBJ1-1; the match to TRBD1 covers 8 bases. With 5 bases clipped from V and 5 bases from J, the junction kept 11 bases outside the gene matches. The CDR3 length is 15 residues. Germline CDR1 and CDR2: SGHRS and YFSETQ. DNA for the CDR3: TGCGCCAGCAGTCCCCTGACAGGGGCCTGGACTGAAGCTTTCTTT. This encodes CASSPLTGAWTEAFF. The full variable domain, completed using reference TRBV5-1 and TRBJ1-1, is KAGVTQTPRYLIKTRGQQVTLSCSPISGHRSVSWYQQTPGQGLQFLFEYFSETQRNKGNFPGRFSGRQFSNSRSEMNVSTLELGDSALYLCASSPLTGAWTEAFFGQGTRLTVV.

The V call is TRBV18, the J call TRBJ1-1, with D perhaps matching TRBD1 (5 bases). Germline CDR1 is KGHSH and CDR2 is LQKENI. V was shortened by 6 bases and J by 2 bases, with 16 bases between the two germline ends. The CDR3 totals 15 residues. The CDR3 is CASSPGGGQNTEAFF. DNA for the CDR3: TGTGCCAGCTCTCCGGGGGGAGGGCAAAACACTGAAGCTTTCTTT.

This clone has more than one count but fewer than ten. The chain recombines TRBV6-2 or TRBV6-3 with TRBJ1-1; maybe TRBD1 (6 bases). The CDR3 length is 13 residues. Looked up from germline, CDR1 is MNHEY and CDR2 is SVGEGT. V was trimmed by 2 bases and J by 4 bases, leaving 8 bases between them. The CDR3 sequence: CASSYGRGTEAFF. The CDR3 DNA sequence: TGTGCCAGCAGTTACGGCAGGGGCACTGAAGCTTTCTTT.

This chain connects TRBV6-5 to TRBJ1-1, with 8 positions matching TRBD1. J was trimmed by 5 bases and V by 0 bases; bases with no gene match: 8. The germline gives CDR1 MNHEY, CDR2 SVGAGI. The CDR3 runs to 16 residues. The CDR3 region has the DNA TGTGCCAGCAGTTACTCGATTCAGGGGGCAGGTACTGAAGCTTTCTTT. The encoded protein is CASSYSIQGAGTEAFF.

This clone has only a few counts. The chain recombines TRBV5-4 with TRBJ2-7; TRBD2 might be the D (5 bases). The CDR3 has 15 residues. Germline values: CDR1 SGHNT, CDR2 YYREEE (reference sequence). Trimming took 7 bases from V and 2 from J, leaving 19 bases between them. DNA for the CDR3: TGTGCCAGCGGACTCGGGGTAATGGGTCCCTACGAGCAGTACTTC. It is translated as CASGLGVMGPYEQYF.

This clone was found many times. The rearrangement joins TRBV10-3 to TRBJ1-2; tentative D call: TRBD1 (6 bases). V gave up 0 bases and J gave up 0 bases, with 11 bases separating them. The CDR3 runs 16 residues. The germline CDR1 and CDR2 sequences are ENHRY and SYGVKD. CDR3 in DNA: TGTGCCATCAGTGAGTCGGACAGACCCACTAACTATGGCTACACCTTC. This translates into CAISESDRPTNYGYTF.